This T cell receptor beta chain derives from a study of blood T cell repertoires in COVID-19. Trimming at V came to 5 bases and at J to 5 bases, leaving 3 bases not matched to a gene. CDR1 is SEHNR and CDR2 is FQNEAQ in the germline V gene (reference sequence). This CDR3 has 14 residues. Sequencing used immunoSEQ multiplex PCR; TCRdb keeps in-frame clones, though not all of them. Here the sample spans roughly 250,000 clones, around 83% being singletons. This clone was seen just once. Specimen: peripheral blood. V and J are TRBV7-9 and TRBJ1-6; 7 nucleotides match TRBD1. This TCR came from a woman aged 55-75 years with active or convalescent COVID-19. The CDR3 spells CASSPQGDNSPLHF. As DNA, the CDR3 is TGTGCCAGCAGCCCGCAGGGGGATAATTCACCCCTCCACTTT.